The rows below give T cell receptor beta chains drawn from one sample of a study of blood T cell repertoires in COVID-19. TCRdb's copy holds only in-frame clones and misses some; the assay was immunoSEQ multiplex PCR. The sample yields tens of thousands of clones, roughly 79% seen once. The sample was peripheral blood. The receptor set was obtained from a human donor in a cohort sampled during active COVID-19. Both conserved end residues are part of each CDR3. A D gene is named only where the DNA matches it firmly. Rows give clone size only sometimes, using once, few, many, or a class for an expanded clone.

J gene | clone size | CDR3 length | V gene | D gene | CDR3 protein | CDR3 DNA
TRBJ2-1 | - | 17 | TRBV3-1/TRBV3-2 | TRBD2 | CASSLRTSGNSYNEQFF | TGTGCCAGCAGCCTCAGGACTAGCGGGAACTCCTACAATGAGCAGTTCTTC
TRBJ2-3 | - | 14 | TRBV9 | TRBD2 | CASSVGGYADTQYF | TGTGCCAGCAGCGTGGGAGGGTACGCAGATACGCAGTATTTT
TRBJ1-4 | - | 16 | TRBV11-2 | TRBD1 | CASSLLGQVDNEKLFF | TGTGCCAGCAGCTTATTGGGACAGGTCGATAATGAAAAACTGTTTTTT
TRBJ2-1 | - | 11 | TRBV18 | - | CASSPGREQFF | TGTGCCAGCTCACCTGGGCGTGAGCAGTTCTTC
TRBJ1-5 | - | 16 | TRBV30 | - | CAWSTKGQGITQPQHF | TGTGCCTGGAGCACCAAGGGGCAGGGGATTACTCAGCCCCAGCATTTT
TRBJ1-6 | - | 16 | TRBV7-9 | - | CASSYYTGPYNSPLHF | TGTGCCAGCAGCTATTATACAGGTCCCTATAATTCACCCCTCCACTTT
TRBJ1-3 | - | 17 | TRBV6-1 | - | CASSEEAVPSRGNTIYF | TGTGCCAGCAGTGAGGAGGCAGTACCCTCGCGGGGAAACACCATATATTTT
TRBJ2-1 | - | 15 | TRBV10-2 | - | CASSVPFISYNEQFF | TGCGCCAGCAGTGTCCCCTTTATCTCCTACAATGAGCAGTTCTTC
TRBJ1-1 | - | 13 | TRBV29-1 | - | CSVVGQLNTEAFF | TGCAGCGTTGTAGGACAGTTGAACACTGAAGCTTTCTTT
TRBJ1-6 | - | 15 | TRBV3-1/TRBV3-2 | - | CASSPPVGESSPLHF | TGTGCCAGCAGCCCCCCGGTAGGGGAAAGCTCACCCCTCCACTTT
TRBJ1-5 | - | 16 | TRBV19 | - | CASRKESGATNQPQHF | TGTGCCAGTAGGAAAGAATCAGGGGCGACCAATCAGCCCCAGCATTTT
TRBJ1-4 | - | 19 | TRBV6-2/TRBV6-3 | TRBD1 | CASTYSYGTVSATNEKLFF | TGTGCCAGCACCTACTCATATGGGACAGTGAGCGCAACTAATGAAAAACTGTTTTTT
TRBJ1-1 | - | 13 | TRBV10-2 | - | CASRGGANTEAFF | TGCGCCAGCAGGGGGGGGGCGAACACTGAAGCTTTCTTT
TRBJ1-5 | - | 14 | TRBV28 | - | CACAGSIRNQPQHF | TGTGCTTGTGCGGGGAGCATCCGCAATCAGCCCCAGCATTTT
TRBJ2-2 | - | 14 | TRBV7-7 | - | CASSSPGAGGELFF | TGTGCTAGCAGCTCCCCTGGAGCCGGCGGGGAGCTGTTTTTT
TRBJ2-7 | - | 14 | TRBV18 | - | CASSPPGTRYEQYF | TGTGCCAGCTCCCCTCCGGGGACACGCTACGAGCAGTACTTC
TRBJ2-7 | - | 16 | TRBV3-1/TRBV3-2 | TRBD2 | CASSHGLAGISYEQYF | TGTGCCAGCAGCCACGGACTAGCGGGAATTTCCTACGAGCAGTACTTC
TRBJ2-1 | - | 15 | TRBV9 | TRBD2 | CASSVGGGLRNEQFF | TGTGCCAGCAGCGTAGGCGGGGGGCTACGCAATGAGCAGTTCTTC
TRBJ2-1 | many | 15 | TRBV5-1 | - | CASSLARGRINEQFF | TGCGCCAGCAGCTTGGCCAGGGGTCGAATCAATGAGCAGTTCTTC
TRBJ2-1 | - | 15 | TRBV7-3 | TRBD2 | CASSEPGLAYNEQFF | TGTGCCAGCAGCGAACCGGGACTAGCTTACAATGAGCAGTTCTTC
TRBJ1-4 | - | 13 | TRBV7-9 | TRBD1 | CASRTGSDEKLFF | TGTGCCAGCCGGACAGGGAGTGATGAAAAACTGTTTTTT
TRBJ2-7 | - | 14 | TRBV18 | - | CASSPGPGSYEQYF | TGTGCCAGCTCACCAGGTCCGGGTTCCTACGAGCAGTACTTC
TRBJ1-2 | few | 11 | TRBV6-5 | - | CASRQPYGYTF | TGTGCCAGCAGACAACCCTATGGCTACACCTTC
TRBJ1-2 | few | 14 | TRBV10-3 | - | CAISESGEGYGYTF | TGTGCCATCAGTGAGTCTGGGGAGGGCTATGGCTACACCTTC
TRBJ2-1 | - | 13 | TRBV6-4 | - | CASSAEGAGEQFF | TGTGCCAGCAGCGCGGAGGGGGCCGGGGAGCAGTTCTTC
TRBJ1-1 | once | 13 | TRBV6-4 | - | CASSLDTNTEAFF | TGTGCCAGCAGCCTGGACACGAACACTGAAGCTTTCTTT
TRBJ2-7 | - | 14 | TRBV6-5 | - | CASSYTNQGGEQYF | TGTGCCAGCAGTTACACCAACCAAGGAGGAGAGCAGTACTTC
TRBJ2-6 | few | 20 | TRBV2 | TRBD1 | CASSEAGWGQVLSGANVLTF | TGTGCCAGCAGTGAAGCGGGGTGGGGACAGGTTTTGTCTGGGGCCAACGTCCTGACTTTC
TRBJ2-1 | - | 19 | TRBV7-9 | TRBD2 | CASSFTGTRRPRSYNEQFF | TGTGCCAGCAGCTTTACCGGGACTAGAAGACCTCGGTCCTACAATGAGCAGTTCTTC
TRBJ2-1 | - | 14 | TRBV28 | - | CASLTGTLHNEQFF | TGTGCCAGCTTAACCGGGACACTGCACAATGAGCAGTTCTTC
TRBJ1-1 | - | 15 | TRBV6-5 | - | CASSYHGQMNTEAFF | TGTGCCAGCAGTTATCACGGACAGATGAACACTGAAGCTTTCTTT
TRBJ1-3 | - | 16 | TRBV6-6 | TRBD1 | CASSTDRDGAGNTIYF | TGTGCCAGCAGTACCGACAGGGATGGGGCTGGAAACACCATATATTTT
TRBJ1-5 | - | 15 | TRBV7-8 | - | CASSPGVAGTQPQHF | TGTGCCAGCAGCCCAGGGGTTGCAGGGACCCAGCCCCAGCATTTT
TRBJ1-2 | - | 15 | TRBV5-6 | TRBD1 | CASTNTPRDSLGYTF | TGTGCCAGCACCAATACACCCCGGGACAGCCTTGGCTACACCTTC
TRBJ2-5 | - | 10 | TRBV7-9 | - | CASSRETQYF | TGTGCCAGCAGCCGAGAGACCCAGTACTTC
TRBJ2-3 | - | 11 | TRBV12-3/TRBV12-4 | - | CASSGGDTQYF | TGTGCCAGCAGTGGAGGGGATACGCAGTATTTT
TRBJ1-2 | - | 14 | TRBV7-3 | TRBD1 | CASSSPGQGQGYTF | TGTGCCAGCAGCTCACCGGGACAGGGGCAGGGCTACACCTTC
TRBJ1-3 | - | 15 | TRBV3-1/TRBV3-2 | - | CASSQVTSSGNTIYF | TGTGCCAGCAGCCAAGTAACCAGCTCTGGAAACACCATATATTTT
TRBJ2-7 | - | 13 | TRBV6-5 | - | CASSYSATGEQYF | TGTGCCAGCAGTTACTCCGCGACGGGCGAGCAGTACTTC
TRBJ1-2 | once | 16 | TRBV28 | TRBD1 | CASSITYRGLHYGYTF | TGTGCCAGCAGCATAACCTACAGGGGGCTTCACTATGGCTACACCTTC
TRBJ2-4 | - | 17 | TRBV10-3 | TRBD2 | CAISGGPGREAKNIQYF | TGTGCCATCAGTGGGGGTCCGGGGCGGGAGGCTAAAAACATTCAGTACTTC
TRBJ1-1 | - | 9 | TRBV27 | - | CARTPEAFF | TGTGCCAGGACTCCCGAAGCTTTCTTT
TRBJ2-1 | - | 15 | TRBV9 | - | CASSVGRLVNNEQFF | TGTGCCAGCAGCGTAGGCAGGTTGGTCAACAATGAGCAGTTCTTC
TRBJ2-2 | - | 15 | TRBV2 | TRBD1 | CASSGQASNTGELFF | TGTGCCAGCAGCGGACAGGCTTCGAACACCGGGGAGCTGTTTTTT
TRBJ2-1 | - | 16 | TRBV7-3 | - | CASSLFGGRSYNEQFF | TGTGCCAGCAGCTTATTTGGAGGTCGGTCCTACAATGAGCAGTTCTTC
TRBJ2-3 | - | 13 | TRBV12-3/TRBV12-4 | - | CASSSYQADTQYF | TGTGCCAGCAGCTCCTATCAGGCTGATACGCAGTATTTT
TRBJ2-7 | - | 15 | TRBV6-5 | - | CATRRDQAGVYEQYF | TGTGCCACACGGCGAGACCAGGCCGGGGTCTACGAGCAGTACTTC
TRBJ2-5 | - | 15 | TRBV4-2 | TRBD2 | CASSHASGGQETQYF | TGTGCCAGCAGCCACGCATCGGGGGGGCAAGAGACCCAGTACTTC
TRBJ1-5 | - | 13 | TRBV6-5 | TRBD1 | CASSQTGNQPQHF | TGTGCCAGCAGCCAGACAGGGAATCAGCCCCAGCATTTT
TRBJ1-1 | - | 15 | TRBV11-2 | - | CASSSQVGANTEAFF | TGTGCCAGCAGCTCACAGGTGGGGGCGAACACTGAAGCTTTCTTT
TRBJ1-1 | - | 15 | TRBV2 | - | CASTLSTGGNTEAFF | TGTGCCAGCACTTTGTCGACGGGGGGAAACACTGAAGCTTTCTTT
TRBJ1-1 | once | 14 | TRBV6-5 | - | CASSSRDLGRKAFF | TGTGCCAGCAGTTCCCGGGATCTTGGGCGTAAAGCTTTCTTT